Below are 4 T cell receptor beta chains sequenced from a single sample in a study of T cells in localized non-small cell lung cancer (TCRdb year 2020). Receptors were amplified or captured by the immunoSEQ multiplex PCR assay. TCRdb provides this immuneACCESS table in a form limited to in-frame rearrangements. Some clones are lacking; in checked studies, under half of them reflect an unresolved V gene, and why the rest are absent is not known. This sample holds about 24,000 clones; approximately 88% were observed only once. The ten largest account for around a fifth of the sample. Sample: peripheral blood, taken before any cancer treatment. The receptors originated from a man aged 35-69 years with stage I squamous cell lung carcinoma.

This clone was counted only a few times. The rearrangement joins TRBV5-4 to TRBJ2-5; tentative D call: TRBD1 (6 bases). V was trimmed by 0 bases and J by 2 bases, leaving 8 bases between them. The CDR3 loop spans 14 amino acids. Germline CDR1 SGHNT, CDR2 YYREEE (reference sequence). CDR3 loop: CASSLVTGQETQYF. The CDR3 nucleotides are TGTGCCAGCAGCTTGGTGACAGGACAAGAGACCCAGTACTTC.

This chain links TRBV10-1 with TRBJ2-3, with 8 bases identical to TRBD2. The CDR3 runs 15 residues. Germline CDR1 and CDR2: WNHNN and SYGVQD (reference sequence). Trimming at V came to 2 bases and at J to 4 bases, leaving 5 bases not matched to a gene. The DNA for the CDR3 is TGCGCCAGCAGTGAGGGGGGACTAGTCGCAGATACGCAGTATTTT. This codes for CASSEGGLVADTQYF.

This clone showed up just once. J is TRBJ2-1 and V is TRBV19; 8 bases agree with TRBD1. The germline V gene has CDR1 LNHDA and CDR2 SQIVND (reference sequence). The CDR3 spans 14 residues. V dropped 8 bases and J dropped 9; count of bases not matched to a gene: 12. The CDR3 here is CASRRKDRDSEQFF. The CDR3, as DNA: TGTGCCAGTCGACGAAAGGACAGGGATAGTGAGCAGTTCTTC.

V is TRBV11-2 and J is TRBJ2-3; 7 bases match TRBD1. Germline V lookup: CDR1 SGHAT, CDR2 FQNNGV. V lost 5 bases to trimming and J lost 4 bases; unmatched junction nucleotides: 21. The CDR3 has 19 amino acids. This CDR3 reads CASSQLGTELHRSPDTQYF. CDR3 DNA sequence: TGTGCCAGCAGCCAACTGGGGACAGAACTCCACAGAAGCCCAGATACGCAGTATTTT. Full variable domain (remainder filled in from reference TRBV11-2 and TRBJ2-3): EAGVAQSPRYKIIEKRQSVAFWCNPISGHATLYWYQQILGQGPKLLIQFQNNGVVDDSQLPKDRFSAERLKGVDSTLKIQPAKLEDSAVYLCASSQLGTELHRSPDTQYFGPGTRLTVL.